This T cell receptor (beta chain) was recorded in a study of shared clonotypes between healthy human individuals. Trimming shortened V by 2 bases and J by 5 bases, and 16 bases separated the two germline ends. The CDR3 has 15 amino acids. The V gene's germline CDR1 is SEHNR and CDR2 FQNEAQ (reference sequence). As regards this clone: The identical CDR3 is also encoded by other nucleotide sequences in the sample.

The repertoire was sequenced with immunoSEQ multiplex PCR; TCRdb's copy has only in-frame clones and lacks some. Of about 1.5 million clones in the sample, roughly 98% were seen once. The receptor comes from a man in his thirties or forties in good health. Sequenced sample: naive CD4+ T cells sorted from blood. As for subset: CD45RA+ positively selected. This chain uses TRBV7-9 with TRBJ2-7; D could derive from TRBD1 or TRBD2 (5 bases each). CDR3 region: CASSLLGRGVHEQYF. Here the CDR3 DNA reads TGTGCCAGCAGCTTACTGGGCCGAGGGGTCCACGAGCAGTACTTC.